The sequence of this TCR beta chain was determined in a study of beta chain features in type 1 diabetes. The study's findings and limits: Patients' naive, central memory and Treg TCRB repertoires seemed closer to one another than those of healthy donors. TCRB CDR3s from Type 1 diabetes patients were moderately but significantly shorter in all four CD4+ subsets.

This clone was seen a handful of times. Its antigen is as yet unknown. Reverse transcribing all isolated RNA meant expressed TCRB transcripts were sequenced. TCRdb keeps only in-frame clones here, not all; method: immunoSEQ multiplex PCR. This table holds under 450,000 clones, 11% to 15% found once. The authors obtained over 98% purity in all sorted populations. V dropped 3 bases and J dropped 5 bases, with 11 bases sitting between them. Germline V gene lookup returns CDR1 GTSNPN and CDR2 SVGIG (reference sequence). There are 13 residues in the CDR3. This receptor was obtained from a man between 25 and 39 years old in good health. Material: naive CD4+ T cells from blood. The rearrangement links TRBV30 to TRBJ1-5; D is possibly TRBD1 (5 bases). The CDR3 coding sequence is TGTGCCTGGAGGGCCAGGGAGGATCAGCCCCAGCATTTT. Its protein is CAWRAREDQPQHF.